Reported below is one T cell receptor beta chain. Its target is not known. From germline, CDR1 is SGHTA and CDR2 FQGNSA. This CDR3 has 13 amino acids. The sample belongs to a study of CXCR3-negative and CXCR3-positive naive CD8 T cells. Study summary: About 150 million TRB reads in total, about 1.5 +/- 0.3 million per library.

Findings of the study overall: Similarly elevated diversity marked both naive subsets, with memory CD8+ cells showing far lower diversity. When CXCR3-positive naive cells were set against CXCR3-negative naive cells, the former had more hydrophobic TRB CDR3s.

The authors made the TRB cDNA libraries by 5' RACE using UMI labels. TCRdb re-called the 5' RACE reads; one entry per CDR3 protein, DNA not given. The sample holds some 150,000 distinct CDR3 sequences. The V call is TRBV7-2, the J call TRBJ2-7; the D call from TCRdb, TRBD2, cannot be confirmed without DNA. This TCR was recovered from a human donor in good health. Some clones in this sample may be carry-over from other donors' samples. The sequenced sample consisted of naive CXCR3+ CD8+ T cells from blood. Subset indicated: CD45RO-CCR7+CD27+CD95- naive CD8+ T cells expressing CXCR3 (TNR3+). The CDR3: CASSLTRTYEQYF.